This T cell receptor (beta chain) comes out of a study of shared clonotypes between healthy human individuals. Study-level points and caveats: Sorted-subset sequencing was shown by rarefaction to be incomplete despite large depth. Blood alone was sampled, and tissue repertoires likely differ.

A word on this clone: The antigen remains undetermined.

Original data processing: There were no quality scores in the junction-only immunoSEQ sequences, so filtering differed. The method was immunoSEQ multiplex PCR; TCRdb's version includes in-frame clones alone and lacks a portion of them. The V and J calls and clone size were taken over from that table, and D and trimming were inferred from the DNA. The sample records 2.3 million or so clones, roughly 93% being singletons. The CDR3 is 15 residues long. V gave up 0 bases and J gave up 0 bases, with 6 bases separating them. Looked up from germline, CDR1 is MGHDK and CDR2 is SYGVNS. The V and J genes are TRBV25-1 and TRBJ2-4, with D unclear. This TCR came from a man between 18 and 35 years old in good health. Some clones in this sample may be carry-over from other donors' samples. The sample taken for sequencing was naive CD4+ T cells from PBMCs. The subset: CD45RA+ positively selected. The chain's CDR3 is CASSEYKAAKNIQYF. The CDR3 region has the DNA TGTGCCAGCAGTGAATATAAGGCAGCCAAAAACATTCAGTACTTC. The full variable domain, with the rest looked up from reference TRBV25-1 and TRBJ2-4, is EADIYQTPRYLVIGTGKKITLECSQTMGHDKMYWYQQDPGMELHLIHYSYGVNSTEKGDLSSESTVSRIRTEHFPLTLESARPSHTSQYLCASSEYKAAKNIQYFGAGTRLSVL.